These 7 T cell receptor beta chains came from one sample sequenced in a study of tumor-infiltrating lymphocytes in primary liver carcinoma. Using a constant-region primer together with ProtoScript II reverse transcriptase, TCR beta cDNA was made from approximately 0.55 ug of total RNA. It was through three nested multiplex PCR rounds of slightly modified ARM-PCR that TCR beta libraries arose. TRBV1-TRBV30 forward primers paired with a C-beta reverse primer were used in the first two PCR rounds, which ran about 11 cycles each. TCRdb processed the multiplex PCR reads anew with MiXCR; each CDR3 protein has one entry. The sample holds 60,000 or so distinct CDR3 sequences, 55% to 75% seen once. Co-extracted RNA and DNA came from roughly 21-30 mg of unsorted bulk tissue. The sample was liver tumor tissue from sampling region 2. The sample's subset: tumor region T2, inferior pole. Every receptor here comes from a man aged 35-49 years with primary liver carcinoma and hepatitis B virus infection.

A word on this clonotype: The junction shows a germline mismatch at one end, possibly a read error. The chain links TRBV12-3 or TRBV12-4 to TRBJ1-2, with D unresolved. This CDR3 region has 14 residues. CDR3 sequence reads: CAISRDIPVGGYTF. The CDR3 nucleotides read TGTGCCATCAGTCGTGACATTCCCGTGGGTGGCTACACCTTC.

J is TRBJ2-5 and V is TRBV11-2, with D unresolved. Deletions cut 8 bases from V and 3 bases from J, with 7 bases between. Germline lookup yields CDR1 SGHAT and CDR2 FQNNGV. This CDR3 spans 11 amino acids. The DNA for the CDR3 is TGTGCCAGCGGCCTAGAAGAGACCCAGTACTTC. Translating it yields CASGLEETQYF.

A note on this clonotype: One end of the junction is discordant with germline, which a read error may explain. The gene calls are TRBV29-1 and TRBJ2-1, with D tentatively TRBD1 or TRBD2 (5 bases each). CDR3 length: 13 residues. Per the germline V gene, CDR1 is SQVTM and CDR2 is ANQGSEA. The CDR3 nucleotides read TGCAGCGTTGATAAGGGACCGCCCAATGAGCGGTTCTTC. Its protein is CSVDKGPPNERFF.

This clonotype is labeled as medium-sized (0.01 to 0.1%). This rearrangement joins TRBV11-3 to TRBJ2-5; 13 positions match TRBD2. From germline, CDR1 is SGHNT and CDR2 YENEEA. The CDR3 runs 15 residues. Trimming took 5 bases from V and 4 from J; bases not matched to a gene: 4. CDR3 protein: CASSPGLAGRETQYF. For the CDR3, the DNA is TGTGCCAGCAGCCCGGGACTAGCGGGACGAGAGACCCAGTACTTC. The full variable domain, with the rest looked up from reference TRBV11-3 and TRBJ2-5, is EAGVVQSPRYKIIEKKQPVAFWCNPISGHNTLYWYLQNLGQGPELLIRYENEEAVDDSQLPKDRFSAERLKGVDSTLKIQPAELGDSAVYLCASSPGLAGRETQYFGPGTRLLVL.

On this clonotype: One end of the junction is discordant with germline, which a read error may explain. The genes are TRBV12-3 or TRBV12-4 and TRBJ2-2; 7 positions match TRBD2. This CDR3 is 17 amino acids long. CDR3 coding DNA: TGTGCCAGCAGTTTTTTCGCCGGGGGGTTTAACACCAGGGAGCTGTTTTTT. As protein: CASSFFAGGFNTRELFF.

As for this clonotype: One end of the junction does not line up with germline, which may come from a read error. The chain joins TRBV12-3 or TRBV12-4 to TRBJ2-5; D could derive from TRBD1 or TRBD2 (5 bases each). This CDR3 region has 13 residues. The CDR3 sequence is CASSLVQGETKYF. The CDR3 DNA is TGTGCCAGCAGTTTGGTCCAGGGAGAGACCAAGTACTTC.

This clonotype was found many times. The J gene is TRBJ2-2, the V gene TRBV5-1, with a weak D call TRBD1 (5 bases). Germline CDR1 reads SGHRS; CDR2 reads YFSETQ. The CDR3 consists of 16 residues. Deletions cut 5 bases from V and 4 bases from J, with 18 bases between. CDR3 DNA sequence: TGCGCCAGCAGTGTCGGCCAGGGTGGTAGCACCGGGGAGCTGTTTTTT. It specifies CASSVGQGGSTGELFF. Full variable domain (remainder filled in from reference TRBV5-1 and TRBJ2-2): KAGVTQTPRYLIKTRGQQVTLSCSPISGHRSVSWYQQTPGQGLQFLFEYFSETQRNKGNFPGRFSGRQFSNSRSEMNVSTLELGDSALYLCASSVGQGGSTGELFFGEGSRLTVL.